Here is one TCR beta chain with its context. Its target is unknown. The CDR3 extends over 17 amino acids. V lost 0 bases and J lost 0, with 14 bases in between. In germline, CDR1 is LGHNA, CDR2 YNFKEQ. This specimen belongs to a study of OX40 agonist ivuxolimab in advanced cancers. Study in general: Recorded diagnoses for dose-escalation patients were hepatocellular carcinoma, melanoma, renal cell or head and neck cancer. Regarding the study as a whole: Researchers did not determine the expanded peripheral T cells' antigen specificity. CD8+ T cells (on average) carried more expanded clones than CD4+ T cells.

Produced via immunoSEQ multiplex PCR; TCRdb's table is partial and in-frame only. In the table there are roughly 43,000 clones, 80% to 90% of which are singletons. The sample in question was CD4+ or CD8+ T cells sorted from blood, obtained in a trial of the OX40 agonist ivuxolimab. This sequence was found in an adult with an advanced solid tumor such as melanoma, head and neck, liver or kidney cancer. The V and J genes are TRBV4-2 and TRBJ1-2; D is unclear. CDR3 in amino acids: CASSQDLGSTANYGYTF. For the CDR3, the DNA is TGTGCCAGCAGCCAAGATCTGGGGTCTACAGCTAACTATGGCTACACCTTC.